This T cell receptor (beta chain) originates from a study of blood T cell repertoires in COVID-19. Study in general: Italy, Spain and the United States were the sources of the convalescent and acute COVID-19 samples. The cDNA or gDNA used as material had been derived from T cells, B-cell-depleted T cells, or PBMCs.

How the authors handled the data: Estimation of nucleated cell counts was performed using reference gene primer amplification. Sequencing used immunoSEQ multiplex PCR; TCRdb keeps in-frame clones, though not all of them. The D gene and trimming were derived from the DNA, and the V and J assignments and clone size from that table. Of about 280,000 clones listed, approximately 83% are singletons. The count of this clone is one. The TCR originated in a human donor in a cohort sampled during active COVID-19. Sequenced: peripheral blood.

This CDR3 is CASTGQGFDTQYF. CDR3 DNA: TGTGCCAGCACGGGACAGGGGTTCGATACGCAGTATTTT. The rearrangement uses TRBV9 and TRBJ2-3, with TRBD1 identical over 10 bases. The CDR3 loop spans 13 amino acids. Germline trimming cut 6 bases from V and 6 bases from J; bases unmatched to any gene: 4. Per the germline V gene, CDR1 is SGDLS and CDR2 is YYNGEE.